Shown below are 25 T cell receptor beta chains from a single sample sequenced in a study of control samples from healthy donors and cancer patients. This table comes from immunoSEQ multiplex PCR, and its TCRdb copy is limited to in-frame clones, with some not included. The sample lists 150,000 to 180,000 clones, just under 95% occurring once. Sequencing was carried out using blood. Receptors were obtained from a man aged 35 to 55 in good health.

The gene calls are TRBV6-6 and TRBJ1-5; 7 bases map to TRBD1. The J segment lost 6 bases and the V segment lost 6 bases, leaving 5 bases of the junction unmatched. The CDR3 has 13 amino acids. Germline V gene sequence: CDR1 MNHNY, CDR2 SVGAGI (reference sequence). The CDR3 nucleotides read TGTGCCAGCAGGACCGACAGGGTTCAGCCCCAGCATTTT. Its translation: CASRTDRVQPQHF.

The chain links TRBV18 to TRBJ1-6, with 10 nucleotides matching TRBD1. The length of the CDR3 is 15 residues. Trimming removed 4 bases from V and 8 bases from J; junction bases left unmatched: 5. Germline CDR1 KGHSH, CDR2 LQKENI. The CDR3 loop is CASSQGTGVHSPLHF. The CDR3 coding sequence is TGTGCCAGCTCACAAGGGACAGGGGTGCATTCACCCCTCCACTTT. The variable domain in full, completed from reference TRBV18 and TRBJ1-6, reads NAGVMQNPRHLVRRRGQEARLRCSPMKGHSHVYWYRQLPEEGLKFMVYLQKENIIDESGMPKERFSAEFPKEGPSILRIQQVVRGDSAAYFCASSQGTGVHSPLHFGNGTRLTVT.

The J gene is TRBJ2-1, the V gene TRBV19, with D tentatively TRBD2 (6 bases). V shed 3 bases and J shed 7 bases, with 16 bases lying between them. The CDR3 sequence is 15 residues long. Looked up from germline, CDR1 is LNHDA and CDR2 is SQIVND (reference sequence). Written as DNA, the CDR3 is TGTGCCAGTAGTATCCCCAGCGGCGGGGCAAATGAGCAGTTCTTC. Amino acid sequence: CASSIPSGGANEQFF.

The chain joins TRBV27 to TRBJ1-2, with D perhaps matching TRBD1 (5 bases). The CDR3 has 15 amino acids. Trimming left V 0 bases short and J 8 bases short, with 16 bases between. The germline gives CDR1 MNHEY, CDR2 SMNVEV (reference sequence). In DNA form, the CDR3 reads TGTGCCAGCAGTTTATCGACAGCGTCCTTAGGAGGCTACACCTTC. Protein sequence: CASSLSTASLGGYTF.

CDR3 sequence reads: CASSYSVGGARDTQYF. CDR3 bases: TGTGCCAGCAGTTACTCGGTAGGGGGCGCGAGGGATACGCAGTATTTT. The chain couples TRBV6-5 to TRBJ2-3; 7 bases align to TRBD1. The germline V gene has CDR1 MNHEY and CDR2 SVGAGI. This CDR3 region has 16 residues. Unmatched junction bases numbered 9, after V lost 0 bases and J lost 6 bases.

The chain's CDR3 is CASSIAGDRYEQYF. CDR3 coding DNA: TGTGCCAGTAGTATAGCCGGGGACCGCTACGAGCAGTACTTC. The chain uses TRBV19 and TRBJ2-7; either TRBD1 or TRBD2 may fit D (5 bases each). CDR3 size: 14 residues. In germline, CDR1 is LNHDA, CDR2 SQIVND (reference sequence). Trimming removed 1 base at V and 3 bases at J, with 10 bases between.

CDR3 nucleotides: TGTGCCAGCGGACAGACAGGGGCTGGAAACACCATATATTTT. It is translated as CASGQTGAGNTIYF. The rearrangement uses TRBV9 and TRBJ1-3; 8 bases match TRBD1. The CDR3 loop spans 14 amino acids. Germline trimming cut 7 bases from V and 2 bases from J; bases unmatched to any gene: 5. Looked up from germline, CDR1 is SGDLS and CDR2 is YYNGEE.

This chain uses TRBV19 with TRBJ1-1; D remains unclear. CDR1 is LNHDA, CDR2 SQIVND, per germline (reference sequence). Trimming removed 7 bases at V and 0 bases at J, with 18 bases between. This CDR3 is built from 16 residues. In DNA, the CDR3 is TGTGCCAGTACGAGGCCGGCGAGTGGCATGAACACTGAAGCTTTCTTT. This translates into CASTRPASGMNTEAFF.

This clone has just one count. The genes are TRBV19 and TRBJ1-5; tentative D call: TRBD1 (5 bases). Trimming left V 4 bases short and J 6 bases short, with 19 bases between. In germline, CDR1 is LNHDA, CDR2 SQIVND (reference sequence). This CDR3 contains 16 residues. The CDR3 spells CASSKPRREGTQPQHF. CDR3 DNA: TGTGCCAGTAGTAAGCCCCGACGGGAAGGGACTCAGCCCCAGCATTTT.

The genes are TRBV19 and TRBJ2-3; D possibly matches TRBD1 or TRBD2 (6 bases each). Germline V gives CDR1 LNHDA, CDR2 SQIVND (reference sequence). Between the trimmed V and J ends, which lost 4 bases and 2 bases, there was a span of 13 bases. The CDR3 length is 15 residues. CDR3 amino acids: CASSTPRGPTDTQYF. In DNA, the CDR3 is TGTGCCAGTAGTACGCCCCGGGGGCCCACAGATACGCAGTATTTT. Drawing the rest from reference TRBV19 and TRBJ2-3, the complete variable domain is DGGITQSPKYLFRKEGQNVTLSCEQNLNHDAMYWYRQDPGQGLRLIYYSQIVNDFQKGDIAEGYSVSREKKESFPLTVTSAQKNPTAFYLCASSTPRGPTDTQYFGPGTRLTVL.

The J gene is TRBJ1-6, the V gene TRBV7-3; D remains ambiguous. Germline V gene sequence: CDR1 SGHTA, CDR2 FQGTGA. Trimming took off 1 base at V and 8 bases at J, with 6 bases between the two ends. There are 13 residues in the CDR3. CDR3 coding DNA: TGTGCCAGCAGCTTAAGCAGTGATTCACCCCTCCACTTT. Residues: CASSLSSDSPLHF.

CDR3 region: CASSSYGSEAGYTF. CDR3 nucleotides: TGTGCCAGCAGCTCATACGGCTCCGAAGCTGGCTACACCTTC. The chain carries TRBV6-5 and TRBJ1-2, with D uncertain. Germline loops: CDR1 MNHEY, CDR2 SVGAGI. The CDR3 has 14 amino acids. The ends were cut back, 6 bases at V and 7 bases at J, with 18 bases in the middle.

The rearrangement joins TRBV10-3 to TRBJ1-5; no reliable D call. V was cut by 2 bases and J by 1 base, with 12 bases left in between. CDR1 is ENHRY, CDR2 SYGVKD, per germline. The CDR3 is made up of 16 amino acids. In DNA form, the CDR3 reads TGTGCCATCAGTGAGAGGGAGGGTTTGAGCAATCAGCCCCAGCATTTT. It codes for CAISEREGLSNQPQHF.

V usage is TRBV14 and J usage is TRBJ2-3; TRBD2 matches 7 bases. This CDR3 comprises 13 residues. The J segment lost 7 bases and the V segment lost 6 bases, leaving 7 bases of the junction unmatched. The germline V gene has CDR1 SGHDN and CDR2 FVKESK. The CDR3 nucleotides read TGTGCCAGCAGTCCCGGGGGGACGAATACGCAGTATTTT. Amino acids: CASSPGGTNTQYF. Filled out from reference TRBV14 and TRBJ2-3, the complete variable domain reads EAGVTQFPSHSVIEKGQTVTLRCDPISGHDNLYWYRRVMGKEIKFLLHFVKESKQDESGMPNNRFLAERTGGTYSTLKVQPAELEDSGVYFCASSPGGTNTQYFGPGTRLTVL.

This chain links TRBV6-2 or TRBV6-3 with TRBJ2-3; TRBD2 aligns across 7 bases. CDR1 is MNHEY and CDR2 is SVGEGT in the germline V gene. Losses at the gene ends were 1 base for V and 4 bases for J; bases not matched to a gene: 8. This CDR3 spans 16 amino acids. As DNA, the CDR3 is TGTGCCAGCAGTTACTTTGGGGGAGGGGCCGCAGATACGCAGTATTTT. Encoded protein: CASSYFGGGAADTQYF.

The chain couples TRBV28 to TRBJ2-1, with 9 bases that match TRBD1. The CDR3 runs 15 residues. The V and J ends lost 6 bases and 5 bases, in that order; junction bases with no gene match: 8. Per germline, CDR1 MDHEN and CDR2 SYDVKM. For the CDR3, the DNA is TGTGCCAGCAGGGGGACCGGGACAGGGAACAATGAGCAGTTCTTC. It translates to CASRGTGTGNNEQFF.

The chain carries TRBV7-9 and TRBJ2-5; a weak D match, TRBD2 (6 bases). The CDR3 length is 15 residues. Germline CDR1 is SEHNR and CDR2 is FQNEAQ (reference sequence). V lost 5 bases and J 1 base, leaving 14 bases between the germline ends. The chain's CDR3 is CASSQIAGIQETQYF. Here the CDR3 DNA reads TGTGCCAGCAGCCAGATTGCGGGGATCCAAGAGACCCAGTACTTC.

This rearrangement joins TRBV6-6 to TRBJ1-1; 7 bases are a match to TRBD1. Per germline, CDR1 MNHNY and CDR2 SVGAGI (reference sequence). The CDR3 has 13 amino acids. V shed 4 bases, J shed 5 bases, and the junction held 4 bases outside the gene matches. The CDR3 spells CASSSQQGTEAFF. CDR3 sequence (DNA): TGTGCCAGCAGTTCTCAACAGGGGACTGAAGCTTTCTTT.

The count of this clone is one. The chain recombines TRBV6-5 with TRBJ1-4; the match to TRBD1 covers 10 bases. Germline lookup yields CDR1 MNHEY and CDR2 SVGAGI. Trimming at V came to 6 bases and at J to 8 bases, leaving 6 bases not matched to a gene. The CDR3 totals 14 residues. CDR3 region: CASSPDRGREKLFF. The CDR3 bases are TGTGCCAGCAGCCCCGACAGGGGGCGGGAAAAACTGTTTTTT.

V is TRBV19 and J is TRBJ1-1; 8 bases map to TRBD1. The V gene's germline CDR1 is LNHDA and CDR2 SQIVND (reference sequence). CDR3 length: 11 residues. J lost 8 bases, V lost 6 bases, and 2 bases had no gene match. As DNA, the CDR3 is TGTGCCAGTAGAAGGGACAGGGAAGCTTTCTTT. It encodes CASRRDREAFF.

As to this clone: Germline is not matched at one junction end, which may reflect a read error. This chain joins TRBV6-1 and TRBJ1-2; the D is unclear. This CDR3 has 14 residues. Looked up from germline, CDR1 is MNHNS and CDR2 is SASEGT. The CDR3 loop is CASSEGRGHYGYTF. The DNA of the CDR3 is TGTGCCAGCAGCGAAGGGAGAGGCCACTATGGCTACACCTTC.

The CDR3 reads CASSPGPREVRWDYGYTF. DNA for the CDR3: TGTGCCAGCAGCCCCGGTCCCAGAGAAGTTAGATGGGACTATGGCTACACCTTC. The rearrangement links TRBV5-8 to TRBJ1-2, with unresolved D. The CDR3 sequence is 18 residues long. The germline gives CDR1 SGHTS, CDR2 YDEGEE. V was shortened by 4 bases and J by 3 bases, with 25 bases between the two germline ends.

The chain uses TRBV19 and TRBJ2-2, with 8 nucleotides matching TRBD1. Germline V gives CDR1 LNHDA, CDR2 SQIVND (reference sequence). Trimming cost V 7 bases and J 2 bases; bases outside gene matches: 9. The CDR3 spans 16 residues. The chain's CDR3 is CASKNRGSLNTGELFF. The DNA of the CDR3 is TGTGCCAGTAAGAACAGGGGGTCGTTAAACACCGGGGAGCTGTTTTTT.

V usage is TRBV7-2 and J usage is TRBJ2-7; 7 positions agree with TRBD1. The CDR3 extends over 15 amino acids. V lost 0 bases and J lost 1; bases outside the gene matches: 3. Germline V CDR1 and CDR2: SGHTA, FQGNSA. The CDR3: CASSLAMTGSYEQYF. CDR3 coding DNA: TGTGCCAGCAGCTTAGCAATGACAGGGTCCTACGAGCAGTACTTC.

V and J are TRBV18 and TRBJ2-1; D gene ambiguous. This CDR3 is 13 amino acids long. CDR1 and CDR2 (germline): KGHSH, LQKENI. The ends were cut back, 2 bases at V and 5 bases at J, with 7 bases in the middle. The CDR3 protein is CASSPSRDNEQFF. CDR3 nucleotide sequence: TGTGCCAGCTCACCATCAAGAGACAATGAGCAGTTCTTC.